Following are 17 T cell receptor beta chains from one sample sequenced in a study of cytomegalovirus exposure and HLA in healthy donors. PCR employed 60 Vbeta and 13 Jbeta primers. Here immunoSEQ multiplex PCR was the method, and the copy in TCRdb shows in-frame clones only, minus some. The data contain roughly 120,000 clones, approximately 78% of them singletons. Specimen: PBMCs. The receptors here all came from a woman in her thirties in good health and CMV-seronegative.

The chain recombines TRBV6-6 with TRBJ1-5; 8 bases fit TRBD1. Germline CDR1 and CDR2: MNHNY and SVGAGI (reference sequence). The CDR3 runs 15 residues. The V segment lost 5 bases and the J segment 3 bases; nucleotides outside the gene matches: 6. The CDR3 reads CASSPPGQANQPQHF. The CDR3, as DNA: TGTGCCAGCAGTCCTCCGGGACAGGCCAATCAGCCCCAGCATTTT.

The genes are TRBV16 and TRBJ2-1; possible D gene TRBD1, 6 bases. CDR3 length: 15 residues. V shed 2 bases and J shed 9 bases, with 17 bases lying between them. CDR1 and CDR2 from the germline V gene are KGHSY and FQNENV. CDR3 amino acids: CASSQARTEEREQFF. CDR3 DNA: TGTGCCAGCAGCCAAGCTAGGACAGAGGAACGTGAGCAGTTCTTC. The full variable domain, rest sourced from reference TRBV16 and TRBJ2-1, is GEEVAQTPKHLVRGEGQKAKLYCAPIKGHSYVFWYQQVLKNEFKFLISFQNENVFDETGMPKERFSAKCLPNSPCSLEIQATKLEDSAVYFCASSQARTEEREQFFGPGTRLTVL.

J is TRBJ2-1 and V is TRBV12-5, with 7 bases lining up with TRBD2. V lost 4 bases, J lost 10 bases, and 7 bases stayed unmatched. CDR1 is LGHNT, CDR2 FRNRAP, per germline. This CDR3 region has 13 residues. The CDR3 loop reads CASGSGHGGEQFF. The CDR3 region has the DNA TGTGCTAGTGGTTCCGGACACGGGGGGGAGCAGTTCTTC.

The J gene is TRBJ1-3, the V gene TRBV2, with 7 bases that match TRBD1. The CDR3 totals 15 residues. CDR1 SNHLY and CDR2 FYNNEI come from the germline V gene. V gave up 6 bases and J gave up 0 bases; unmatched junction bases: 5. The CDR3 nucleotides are TGTGCCAGCAGGAGACAGGGAAGCTCTGGAAACACCATATATTTT. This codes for CASRRQGSSGNTIYF.

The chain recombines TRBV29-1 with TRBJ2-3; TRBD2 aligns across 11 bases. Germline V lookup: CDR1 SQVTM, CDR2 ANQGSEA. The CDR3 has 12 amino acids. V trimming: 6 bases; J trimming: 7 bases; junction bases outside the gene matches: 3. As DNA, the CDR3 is TGCAGCGTCCGACTAGCGGGGAATACGCAGTATTTT. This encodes CSVRLAGNTQYF.

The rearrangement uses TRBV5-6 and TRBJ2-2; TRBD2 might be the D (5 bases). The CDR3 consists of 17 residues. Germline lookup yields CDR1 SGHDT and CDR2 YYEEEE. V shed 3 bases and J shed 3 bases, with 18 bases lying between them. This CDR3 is CASSSGVWPGDTGELFF. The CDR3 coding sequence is TGTGCCAGCAGCTCCGGGGTGTGGCCCGGCGACACCGGGGAGCTGTTTTTT.

The CDR3 DNA is TGTGCCAGCAGCTTAAACTCACTCGGAGACAATCAGCCCCAGCATTTT. It yields the protein CASSLNSLGDNQPQHF. The V call is TRBV7-2, the J call TRBJ1-5, with D uncertain. V dropped 2 bases and J dropped 3 bases, with 14 bases sitting between them. CDR1 and CDR2 from the germline V gene are SGHTA and FQGNSA. This CDR3 spans 16 amino acids. Using reference TRBV7-2 and TRBJ1-5 for the parts outside the CDR3, the full variable domain is GAGVSQSPSNKVTEKGKDVELRCDPISGHTALYWYRQSLGQGLEFLIYFQGNSAPDKSGLPSDRFSAERTGGSVSTLTIQRTQQEDSAVYLCASSLNSLGDNQPQHFGDGTRLSIL.

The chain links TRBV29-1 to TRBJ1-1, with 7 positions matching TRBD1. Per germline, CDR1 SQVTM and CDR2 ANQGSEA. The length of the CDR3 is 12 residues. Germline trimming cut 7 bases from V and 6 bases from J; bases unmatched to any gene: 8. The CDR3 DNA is TGCAGCGCGCTCAGGGGGAATTCTGAAGCTTTCTTT. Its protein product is CSALRGNSEAFF.

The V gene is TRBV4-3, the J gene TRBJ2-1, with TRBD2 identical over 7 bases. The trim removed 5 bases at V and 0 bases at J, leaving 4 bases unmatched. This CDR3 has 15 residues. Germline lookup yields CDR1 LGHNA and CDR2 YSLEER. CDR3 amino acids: CASSSSGGSYNEQFF. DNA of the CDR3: TGCGCCAGCAGCTCTAGCGGTGGCTCCTACAATGAGCAGTTCTTC.

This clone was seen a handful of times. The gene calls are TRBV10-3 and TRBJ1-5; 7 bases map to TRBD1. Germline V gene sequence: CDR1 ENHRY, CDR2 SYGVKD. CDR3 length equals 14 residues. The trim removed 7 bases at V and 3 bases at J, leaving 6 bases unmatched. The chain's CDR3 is CAINNRGYNQPQHF. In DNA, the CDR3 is TGTGCCATCAATAACAGGGGATACAATCAGCCCCAGCATTTT.

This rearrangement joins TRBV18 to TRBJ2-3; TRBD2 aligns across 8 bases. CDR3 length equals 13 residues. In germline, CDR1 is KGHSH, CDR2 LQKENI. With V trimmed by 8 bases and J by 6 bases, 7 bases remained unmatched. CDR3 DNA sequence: TGTGCCAGCGCCACGGGGGGGTTGGATACGCAGTATTTT. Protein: CASATGGLDTQYF.

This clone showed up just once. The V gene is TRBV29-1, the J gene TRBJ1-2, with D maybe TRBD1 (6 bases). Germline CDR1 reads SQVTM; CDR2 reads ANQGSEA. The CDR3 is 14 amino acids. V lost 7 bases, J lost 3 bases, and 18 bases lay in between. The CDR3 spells CSGYDGGGDYGYTF. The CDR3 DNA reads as TGCAGCGGGTACGACGGCGGGGGCGACTATGGCTACACCTTC.

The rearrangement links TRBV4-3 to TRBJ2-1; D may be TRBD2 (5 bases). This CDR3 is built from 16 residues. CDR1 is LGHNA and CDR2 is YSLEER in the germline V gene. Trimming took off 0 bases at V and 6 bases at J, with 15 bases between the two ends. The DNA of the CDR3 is TGCGCCAGCAGCCAAGAGGCTTCTCTAGCCGTCAATGAGCAGTTCTTC. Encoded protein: CASSQEASLAVNEQFF.

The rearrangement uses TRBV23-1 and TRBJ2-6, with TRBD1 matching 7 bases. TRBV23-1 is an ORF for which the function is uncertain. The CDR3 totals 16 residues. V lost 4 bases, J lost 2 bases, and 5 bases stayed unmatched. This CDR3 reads CASSPITGAGANVLTF. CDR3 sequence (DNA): TGCGCCAGCAGTCCAATAACAGGGGCTGGGGCCAACGTCCTGACTTTC.

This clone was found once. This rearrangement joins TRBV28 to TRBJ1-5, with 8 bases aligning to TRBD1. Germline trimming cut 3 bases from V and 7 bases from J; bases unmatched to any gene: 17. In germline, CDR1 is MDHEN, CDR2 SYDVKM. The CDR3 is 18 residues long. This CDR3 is CASSFLSYRTGNYQPQHF. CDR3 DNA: TGTGCCAGCAGTTTCCTCTCTTACCGGACAGGGAACTACCAGCCCCAGCATTTT.

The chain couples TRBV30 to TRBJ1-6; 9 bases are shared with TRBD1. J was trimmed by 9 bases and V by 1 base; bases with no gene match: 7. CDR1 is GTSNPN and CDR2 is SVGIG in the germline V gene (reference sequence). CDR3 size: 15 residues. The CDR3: CAWSALDRGTSPLHF. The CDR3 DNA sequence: TGTGCCTGGAGTGCACTAGACAGGGGGACTTCACCCCTCCACTTT.

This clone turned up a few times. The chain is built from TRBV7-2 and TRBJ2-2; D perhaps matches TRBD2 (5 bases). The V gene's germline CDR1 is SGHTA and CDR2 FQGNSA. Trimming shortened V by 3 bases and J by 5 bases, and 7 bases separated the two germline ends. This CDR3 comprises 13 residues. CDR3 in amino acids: CASSFRTTGELFF. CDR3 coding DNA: TGTGCCAGCAGCTTTCGGACTACCGGGGAGCTGTTTTTT. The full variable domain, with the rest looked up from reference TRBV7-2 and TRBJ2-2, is GAGVSQSPSNKVTEKGKDVELRCDPISGHTALYWYRQSLGQGLEFLIYFQGNSAPDKSGLPSDRFSAERTGGSVSTLTIQRTQQEDSAVYLCASSFRTTGELFFGEGSRLTVL.